The 5 T cell receptor beta chains listed next were all sequenced from one sample in a study of shared clonotypes between healthy human individuals. Some clones are missing from TCRdb's copy, which holds only in-frame ones; the method was immunoSEQ multiplex PCR. The data contain 2 million to 2.5 million clones, under 97% of them singletons. Sequenced sample: naive CD4+ T cells sorted from blood. Subset described: CD45RA+ positively selected. These receptors all come from a man younger than 30 in good health.

This chain uses TRBV28 with TRBJ1-6, with D unresolved. CDR1 and CDR2 (germline): MDHEN, SYDVKM. Trimming removed 10 bases from V and 2 bases from J, with 15 bases in between. This CDR3 is 15 amino acids long. This CDR3 reads CATRKGRTYNSPLHF. The CDR3 DNA follows: TGTGCCACCCGTAAAGGGAGGACCTATAATTCACCCCTCCACTTT.

The gene calls are TRBV7-9 and TRBJ2-5, with TRBD2 identical over 7 bases. This CDR3 contains 16 residues. The germline CDR1 and CDR2 sequences are SEHNR and FQNEAQ (reference sequence). J lost 0 bases, V lost 2 bases, and 6 bases had no gene match. Here the CDR3 reads CASSLRLAEYQETQYF. In DNA, the CDR3 is TGTGCCAGCAGCTTAAGGCTAGCGGAGTACCAAGAGACCCAGTACTTC.

For this clone: Other DNA variants within this sample encode the same CDR3. The rearrangement links TRBV6-6 to TRBJ1-5, with 8 bases lining up with TRBD1. V was pared by 2 bases and J by 4 bases, with 4 bases of the junction left unmatched. Germline lookup yields CDR1 MNHNY and CDR2 SVGAGI (reference sequence). This CDR3 region has 15 residues. The CDR3 DNA sequence: TGTGCCAGCAGTTACCCCGGGACAGGTAATCAGCCCCAGCATTTT. Protein sequence: CASSYPGTGNQPQHF.

This clone was seen just once. The chain employs TRBV7-2 and TRBJ1-2, with no clear D. The germline V gene encodes CDR1 SGHTA and CDR2 FQGNSA. The CDR3 runs to 16 residues. The V gene lost 1 base and the J gene lost 2 bases, with 14 bases spanning the gap. CDR3 sequence reads: CASSLGVGRTNYGYTF. DNA for the CDR3: TGTGCCAGCAGCTTAGGGGTCGGGAGGACGAACTATGGCTACACCTTC.

J is TRBJ2-3 and V is TRBV6-1; TRBD1 matches at 7 bases. The CDR3 has 15 amino acids. From germline, CDR1 is MNHNS and CDR2 SASEGT. V trimming: 5 bases; J trimming: 2 bases; junction bases outside the gene matches: 7. The CDR3 sequence is CASSFRDRDTDTQYF. CDR3 DNA sequence: TGTGCCAGCAGTTTTCGAGACAGGGACACAGATACGCAGTATTTT.